Included here is one T cell receptor (beta chain) sequence, with context. Additional DNA sequences in this sample encode the identical CDR3. The data stem from a study of shared clonotypes between healthy human individuals. The data were produced by immunoSEQ multiplex PCR, yet TCRdb's version contains in-frame clones alone and is incomplete. Of some 900,000 clones listed, about 80% are singletons. The CDR3 sequence is 14 residues long. Germline V gene data show CDR1 as SGHDT and CDR2 as YYEEEE. Trimming removed 2 bases from V and 6 bases from J, with 9 bases in between. This receptor was identified in a man between 18 and 29 years old in good health. The sample consisted of memory CD4+ T cells sorted from blood. Regarding subset: CD45RA-negative fraction. The rearrangement links TRBV5-6 to TRBJ1-6; a weak D match, TRBD1 (6 bases). The CDR3 region has the DNA TGTGCCAGCAGCTTAGGCAGGGGTAATTCACCCCTCCACTTT. It encodes CASSLGRGNSPLHF.